These T cell receptor beta chains were read from a single sample in a study of cytomegalovirus exposure and HLA in healthy donors. TCRdb's copy holds only in-frame clones and misses some; the assay was immunoSEQ multiplex PCR. Of under 200,000 clones listed, 76% are singletons. The sample comprised PBMCs. The receptors derive from a female donor in good health and CMV-seronegative. The conserved cysteine and the conserved F or W are not part of the CDR3 here. The D gene is left open where the match is weak.

d_call: -
v_call: TRBV30
j_call: TRBJ1-4
cdr3_aa: ASLGQPNEKLF

d_call: -
v_call: TRBV20-1
j_call: TRBJ1-1
cdr3_aa: SAGEAF

d_call: -
v_call: TRBV4-1
j_call: TRBJ1-6
cdr3_aa: ASSPEDFLSSYNSPLH

d_call: -
v_call: TRBV5-6
j_call: TRBJ2-7
cdr3_aa: ASSLSRGRGYEQY

d_call: -
v_call: TRBV30
j_call: TRBJ2-7
cdr3_aa: AWSSPTGGYEQY

d_call: TRBD2
v_call: TRBV7-2
j_call: TRBJ2-1
cdr3_aa: ASSRWTSGTEQF

d_call: -
v_call: TRBV18
j_call: TRBJ1-2
cdr3_aa: ASSSRATGMDYGYT

d_call: TRBD2
v_call: TRBV5-1
j_call: TRBJ2-5
cdr3_aa: ASRGDGGQY

d_call: -
v_call: TRBV30
j_call: TRBJ2-2
cdr3_aa: AWSRQGIVAGELF

d_call: -
v_call: TRBV6-1
j_call: TRBJ2-7
cdr3_aa: ASSGVSGYSREQY

d_call: -
v_call: TRBV5-1
j_call: TRBJ2-3
cdr3_aa: ASSRGAVAGDTQY

d_call: -
v_call: TRBV6-5
j_call: TRBJ1-1
cdr3_aa: ASSYTNPGQIEAF

d_call: TRBD1
v_call: TRBV5-5
j_call: TRBJ1-4
cdr3_aa: ASSLGSPGQKTTNEKLF

d_call: -
v_call: TRBV5-4
j_call: TRBJ1-1
cdr3_aa: ASSLAQDSEAF

d_call: TRBD2
v_call: TRBV6-6
j_call: TRBJ2-7
cdr3_aa: ASSHGGKGVEQY

d_call: -
v_call: TRBV28
j_call: TRBJ2-3
cdr3_aa: ASSPGADTQY

d_call: -
v_call: TRBV15
j_call: TRBJ2-5
cdr3_aa: ATSRDPSETQY

d_call: TRBD1
v_call: TRBV7-2
j_call: TRBJ2-1
cdr3_aa: ASSSGDRSYNEQF

d_call: TRBD1
v_call: TRBV9
j_call: TRBJ2-5
cdr3_aa: ASSASLGQGVGETQY

d_call: -
v_call: TRBV6-1
j_call: TRBJ2-7
cdr3_aa: ASDGGVGLVKEY

d_call: TRBD2
v_call: TRBV6-1
j_call: TRBJ2-1
cdr3_aa: ASSQTSGRANEQF

d_call: TRBD2
v_call: TRBV7-9
j_call: TRBJ2-1
cdr3_aa: ASSLSAGVAYNEQF

d_call: TRBD1
v_call: TRBV7-2
j_call: TRBJ1-1
cdr3_aa: ASSSTGTEAF

d_call: -
v_call: TRBV5-1
j_call: TRBJ2-1
cdr3_aa: ASSLYGENEQF

d_call: TRBD1
v_call: TRBV5-4
j_call: TRBJ2-7
cdr3_aa: ASSLPGTGGFEQY

d_call: TRBD2
v_call: TRBV7-2
j_call: TRBJ2-5
cdr3_aa: ASSSRDYSGETQY

d_call: -
v_call: TRBV27
j_call: TRBJ2-7
cdr3_aa: ASSYDGRRRYEQY

d_call: -
v_call: TRBV27
j_call: TRBJ1-1
cdr3_aa: ASSLIGGGDTEAF

d_call: -
v_call: TRBV10-3
j_call: TRBJ2-7
cdr3_aa: AISESTMGTTGYEQY

d_call: -
v_call: TRBV18
j_call: TRBJ1-5
cdr3_aa: ASSTSTGSQPQH

d_call: -
v_call: TRBV27
j_call: TRBJ2-7
cdr3_aa: ASSLQSSGVYPYEQY

d_call: -
v_call: TRBV30
j_call: TRBJ1-1
cdr3_aa: AWNWNTEAF

d_call: -
v_call: TRBV14
j_call: TRBJ2-7
cdr3_aa: ASSQETGYYEQY